These T cell receptor beta chains were read from a single sample in a study of neurological immune-mediated disorders. TCRdb re-derived calls from the 5' RACE reads in MiXCR, one entry per CDR3 protein. Of tens of thousands of distinct CDR3 sequences listed, around 4.5% are singletons. The specimen sequenced was PBMCs. Receptors originate from a woman aged 55-75 years with multiple sclerosis. Each CDR3 is given with its conserved first and last residue. Fields, in order: J gene, CDR3 length, D gene, V gene, clone size, CDR3 protein, CDR3 DNA. The D gene is left open where the match is weak. Size is stated for part of the rows, as once, few or many counts, or as a class when the clone is expanded.

>TRBJ1-2|17|TRBD1|TRBV7-2|NA
CASSYPRGQGGDYGYTF
TGTGCCAGCAGCTATCCCCGGGGACAGGGTGGGGACTATGGCTACACCTTC
>TRBJ1-4|15|NA|TRBV11-2|many
CASSLAGVTNEKLFF
TGTGCCAGCAGCTTAGCCGGAGTCACTAATGAAAAACTGTTTTTT
>TRBJ2-7|13|NA|TRBV28|many
CASRYQGIHEQYF
TGTGCCAGCAGGTATCAGGGGATCCACGAGCAGTACTTC
>TRBJ1-2|15|NA|TRBV20-1|many
CSARDSKASNYGYTF
TGCAGTGCTAGAGATAGTAAGGCTTCTAACTATGGCTACACCTTC
>TRBJ2-1|14|TRBD1|TRBV20-1|many
CSAREDRGLGEQFF
TGCAGTGCTAGAGAAGACAGGGGATTAGGTGAGCAGTTCTTC
>TRBJ2-5|13|NA|TRBV18|NA
CASSPTARETQYF
TGTGCCAGCTCACCAACAGCCCGGGAGACCCAGTACTTC
>TRBJ2-5|12|NA|TRBV3-1|many
CASDTAQETQYF
TGTGCCAGCGACACGGCCCAAGAGACCCAGTACTTC
>TRBJ1-2|15|TRBD1|TRBV9|many
CASSGETGGVKGYTF
TGTGCCAGCAGCGGAGAGACAGGGGGGGTTAAGGGCTACACCTTC
>TRBJ2-5|15|NA|TRBV4-1|many
CASSQEVPRQETQYF
TGCGCCAGCAGCCAAGAGGTACCCCGTCAAGAGACCCAGTACTTC
>TRBJ2-2|16|NA|TRBV7-6|many
CASSSGGGPNTGELFF
TGTGCCAGCAGCTCCGGAGGGGGGCCGAACACCGGGGAGCTGTTTTTT
>TRBJ2-3|14|NA|TRBV3-1|many
CASSQGTSTDTQYF
TGTGCCAGCAGCCAAGGTACTAGCACAGATACGCAGTATTTT
>TRBJ2-3|16|TRBD2|TRBV7-2|many
CASSLVTSGGQDTQYF
TGTGCCAGCAGCTTAGTAACTAGCGGGGGTCAAGATACGCAGTATTTT
>TRBJ1-1|14|TRBD1|TRBV5-4|NA
CASSQRTGNTEAFF
TGTGCCAGCAGCCAGAGGACAGGGAACACTGAAGCTTTCTTT
>TRBJ2-5|15|NA|TRBV6-5|many
CASRPTYRVQETQYF
TGTGCCAGCAGACCCACCTACAGGGTTCAAGAGACCCAGTACTTC
>TRBJ2-5|14|NA|TRBV7-2|few
CASRSGLGQETQYF
TGTGCCAGCAGGTCCGGACTGGGACAAGAGACCCAGTACTTC
>TRBJ2-3|16|NA|TRBV28|medium-sized
CASSLLGRLSTDTQYF
TGTGCCAGCAGCCTCCTCGGTAGACTGAGCACAGATACGCAGTATTTT
>TRBJ2-5|14|NA|TRBV15|many
CATSRDRAQETQYF
TGTGCCACCAGCAGAGACAGGGCTCAAGAGACCCAGTACTTC
>TRBJ2-5|17|TRBD2|TRBV20-1|many
CSARLVGGSGVLETQYF
TGCAGTGCTAGGCTAGTTGGGGGTAGCGGGGTTCTGGAGACCCAGTACTTC
>TRBJ2-1|16|TRBD2|TRBV7-2|NA
CASSFTPGGKGNEQFF
TGTGCCAGCAGCTTCACTCCGGGAGGGAAGGGCAATGAGCAGTTCTTC
>TRBJ2-7|18|TRBD1|TRBV20-1|many
CSARDLRALTGSSYEQYF
TGCAGTGCTAGAGACCTTAGGGCCCTGACAGGGTCCTCCTACGAGCAGTACTTC
>TRBJ2-3|15|NA|TRBV20-1|NA
CSARDRGAVTDTQYF
TGCAGTGCTAGAGATCGTGGGGCTGTCACAGATACGCAGTATTTT
>TRBJ1-5|15|NA|TRBV16|NA
CASSHGEPRDQPQHF
TGTGCCAGCAGCCATGGAGAGCCAAGAGATCAGCCCCAGCATTTT
>TRBJ1-2|13|NA|TRBV5-1|many
CASSLDSTYGYTF
TGCGCCAGCAGTTTGGACAGTACCTATGGCTACACCTTC
>TRBJ1-6|11|NA|TRBV20-1|many
CSAVDFTALHF
TGCAGTGCCGTGGACTTCACGGCCCTCCACTTT
>TRBJ1-1|13|NA|TRBV2|many
CASSGQRNTEAFF
TGTGCCAGCAGTGGACAGAGGAACACTGAAGCTTTCTTT
>TRBJ1-1|14|NA|TRBV20-1|many
CSARGMGLATEAFF
TGCAGTGCTAGAGGAATGGGGTTAGCCACTGAAGCTTTCTTT
>TRBJ1-5|16|NA|TRBV7-9|many
CASSLALGNSNQPQHF
TGTGCCAGCAGCTTAGCGCTGGGGAATAGCAATCAGCCCCAGCATTTT